This T cell receptor (beta chain) was sequenced in a study of cytomegalovirus exposure and HLA in healthy donors. Study details: Genotyping showed 70% to 90% of hundreds of donors falling in the Caucasian-associated ancestry cluster. Findings of the study overall: Near-uniform donor sequencing depth was presumed by presence/absence analyses. Analysis performed later found more than 15,000 TCR beta sequences associated with HLA alleles at 0.05 false discovery rate.

For this clone: Antigen specificity is unknown.

Primers for the PCR totalled 60 Vbeta and 13 Jbeta. Original methodology: Unique TCR beta chains totaled about 73 million in a later count, with approximately 11 million of them shared. Using immunoSEQ multiplex PCR, the repertoire was profiled, and TCRdb retains in-frame clones only, with some absent. V and J calls and clone size are given by that table; D and trimming were obtained from the DNA. The sample lists 100,000 to 150,000 clones; about 74% were seen once. V lost 5 bases and J lost 2; bases outside the gene matches: 14. Germline V lookup: CDR1 MNHEY, CDR2 SMNVEV (reference sequence). The CDR3 has 19 amino acids.

The chain combines TRBV27 with TRBJ2-3; TRBD2 agrees at 12 bases. The sequencing input was PBMCs. This TCR was sampled from a young man in good health and CMV-seronegative. The CDR3 spells CASSPMWTSGTQNTDTQYF. CDR3 sequence (DNA): TGTGCCAGCAGTCCGATGTGGACTAGCGGGACACAGAACACAGATACGCAGTATTTT.